Listed here are 11 T cell receptor beta chains from one sample, sequenced in a study of blood T cell repertoires in COVID-19. Repertoires were generated with immunoSEQ multiplex PCR, while TCRdb's copy carries only in-frame clones and drops some. The repertoire holds approximately 160,000 clones, with approximately 84% as singletons. Sequencing was carried out using peripheral blood. All receptors derive from a woman aged 55-69 years with COVID-19, enrolled during active disease.

The chain uses TRBV18 and TRBJ2-7, with 8 nucleotides matching TRBD2. The germline gives CDR1 KGHSH, CDR2 LQKENI. There are 16 residues in the CDR3. With 3 bases clipped from V and 5 bases from J, the junction kept 12 bases outside the gene matches. The CDR3 region is CASSPRRGTRVDEQYF. The DNA for the CDR3 is TGTGCCAGCTCACCCCGCCGCGGGACTAGGGTCGACGAGCAGTACTTC.

This chain uses TRBV5-4 with TRBJ1-2; D remains ambiguous. Trimming took 9 bases from V and 4 from J, leaving 22 bases between them. This CDR3 is 15 amino acids long. CDR1 SGHNT and CDR2 YYREEE come from the germline V gene (reference sequence). CDR3 residues: CAIPKAGFGTYGYTF. As DNA, the CDR3 is TGTGCCATCCCAAAGGCGGGATTCGGTACCTATGGCTACACCTTC.

V is TRBV19 and J is TRBJ1-2; D is ambiguous. The CDR3 length is 15 residues. Looked up from germline, CDR1 is LNHDA and CDR2 is SQIVND (reference sequence). With 6 bases removed from V and 0 bases from J, the gap between germline ends came to 14 bases. The CDR3 nucleotides read TGTGCCAGTAGCACCTCCGGGTTACCTAACTATGGCTACACCTTC. It yields the protein CASSTSGLPNYGYTF.

The genes are TRBV30 and TRBJ1-6; tentative D call: TRBD1 (6 bases). The CDR3 has 13 residues. Germline V gene data show CDR1 as GTSNPN and CDR2 as SVGIG (reference sequence). Trimming took 4 bases from V and 7 from J, leaving 11 bases between them. The CDR3 region has the DNA TGTGCCTGGAATACAGGGCTGAATTCACCCCTCCACTTT. It codes for CAWNTGLNSPLHF. The full variable domain, completed using reference TRBV30 and TRBJ1-6, is SQTIHQWPATLVQPVGSPLSLECTVEGTSNPNLYWYRQAAGRGLQLLFYSVGIGQISSEVPQNLSASRPQDRQFILSSKKLLLSDSGFYLCAWNTGLNSPLHFGNGTRLTVT.

The J gene is TRBJ1-1, the V gene TRBV7-6; D unclear. Deletions cut 8 bases from V and 1 base from J, with 11 bases between. Germline V CDR1 and CDR2: SGHVS, FNYEAQ. CDR3 length: 13 amino acids. The CDR3 protein is CASSRERNTEAFF. In DNA, the CDR3 is TGTGCCAGCTCGCGAGAAAGGAACACTGAAGCTTTCTTT. The entire variable domain, with the rest obtained from reference TRBV7-6 and TRBJ1-1, is as follows: GAGVSQSPRYKVTKRGQDVALRCDPISGHVSLYWYRQALGQGPEFLTYFNYEAQQDKSGLPNDRFSAERPEGSISTLTIQRTEQRDSAMYRCASSRERNTEAFFGQGTRLTVV.

The rearrangement uses TRBV3-1 (or the pseudogene TRBV3-2) and TRBJ1-2; D remains ambiguous. The CDR3 has 15 residues. The V and J ends lost 1 base and 6 bases respectively, with 15 bases between them. CDR1 LGHDT and CDR2 YNNKEL come from the germline V gene (reference sequence). The CDR3 sequence is CASSQGFGRRHGYTF. In DNA, the CDR3 is TGTGCCAGCAGCCAAGGTTTTGGAAGGAGGCATGGCTACACCTTC.

The rearrangement joins TRBV19 to TRBJ1-5; D possibly corresponds to TRBD1 (5 bases). Germline-derived CDR1 and CDR2 are LNHDA and SQIVND (reference sequence). Trimming took off 5 bases at V and 7 bases at J, with 15 bases between the two ends. This CDR3 comprises 14 residues. CDR3 coding DNA: TGTGCCAGTAGTGGACCAGGGTTTCAACAGCCCCAGCATTTT. Translation: CASSGPGFQQPQHF.

CDR3 bases: TGTGCCAGCAGCCAAGATCAGGGCGGCTACACCTTC. This sequence encodes CASSQDQGGYTF. The V gene is TRBV4-2, the J gene TRBJ1-2, with D perhaps TRBD1 (5 bases). The CDR3 extends over 12 amino acids. Looked up from germline, CDR1 is LGHNA and CDR2 is YNFKEQ. Trimming shortened V by 0 bases and J by 8 bases, and 7 bases separated the two germline ends.

This chain links TRBV9 with TRBJ1-2, with 7 bases matching TRBD1. The V and J ends lost 3 bases and 8 bases, in that order; junction bases with no gene match: 10. The CDR3 has 14 amino acids. Germline V gives CDR1 SGDLS, CDR2 YYNGEE. The CDR3 DNA is TGTGCCAGCAGCGGAGTGACAGGGTTCGACGGCTACACCTTC. It encodes CASSGVTGFDGYTF.

The rearrangement joins TRBV3-1 (or the pseudogene TRBV3-2) to TRBJ1-2; possible D gene TRBD1, 6 bases. This CDR3 spans 14 amino acids. The V and J ends lost 0 bases and 6 bases respectively, with 11 bases between them. CDR1 LGHDT and CDR2 YNNKEL come from the germline V gene (reference sequence). The CDR3 nucleotides are TGTGCCAGCAGCCAAGACAGGGGACACCATGGCTACACCTTC. This encodes CASSQDRGHHGYTF.

The chain joins TRBV7-8 to TRBJ1-5; TRBD1 agrees at 11 bases. Germline V gives CDR1 SGHVS, CDR2 FQNEAQ. This CDR3 region has 14 residues. After removal of 5 bases from V and 5 bases from J, the junction contained 2 bases not matched to a gene. CDR3 loop: CASSADRGHQPQHF. The CDR3 DNA is TGTGCCAGCAGCGCGGACAGGGGGCATCAGCCCCAGCATTTT.